A selection of T cell receptor beta chains follows, all from one sample in a study of neoadjuvant nivolumab and ipilimumab in lung cancer. Some clones are missing from TCRdb's copy, which holds only in-frame ones; the method was immunoSEQ multiplex PCR. The table has 25,000 or so clones, 83% seen once. The source was tumor tissue, collected after neoadjuvant nivolumab, alone or with ipilimumab, at or shortly before surgery. The receptors originated from an adult with non-small cell lung cancer. Both conserved end residues are part of each CDR3. The D gene is left open where the match is weak. Expanded clones get a size class; other rows say once, few or many, or leave the size out.

size	D	V	J	DNA	CDR3
NA	NA	TRBV15	TRBJ2-1	TGTGCCACCAGCAGAGATGGGGAACGCTACAATGAGCAGTTCTTC	CATSRDGERYNEQFF
NA	NA	TRBV30	TRBJ1-2	TGTGCCTGGAGTGTAGTAAACTATGGCTACACCTTC	CAWSVVNYGYTF
NA	TRBD2	TRBV5-4	TRBJ2-2	TGTGCCAGCCGGCGGGGGGCCAACACCGGGGAGCTGTTTTTT	CASRRGANTGELFF
NA	NA	TRBV11-2	TRBJ2-2	TGTGCCAGCCTCGGGAAGGCAGGGCCCACCGGGGAGCTGTTTTTT	CASLGKAGPTGELFF
once	NA	TRBV7-6	TRBJ2-7	TGTGCCAGCAGCTTAAACCCCGGGGACGAGCAGTACTTC	CASSLNPGDEQYF
NA	TRBD1	TRBV13	TRBJ1-2	TGTGCCAGCCTCAGACAGGGATCATCTGGCTACACCTTC	CASLRQGSSGYTF
NA	NA	TRBV11-3	TRBJ2-7	TGTGCCAGCAGCCTCGGGGCAGGGGAGCAGTACTTC	CASSLGAGEQYF
NA	TRBD1	TRBV4-1	TRBJ2-3	TGCGCCAGCAGCCAAGAATCGGACAGGGGGACAGATACGCAGTATTTT	CASSQESDRGTDTQYF
NA	NA	TRBV18	TRBJ2-7	TGTGCCAGCTCACCCATGAGGCGGGGGCTTTCCTACGAGCAGTACTTC	CASSPMRRGLSYEQYF
NA	NA	TRBV7-9	TRBJ2-1	TGTGCCAGCAGCCCTCAAATGAGCTCCTACAATGAGCAGTTCTTC	CASSPQMSSYNEQFF
NA	NA	TRBV11-2	TRBJ2-1	TGTGCCAGCACTAAATTGGTTGAGCAGTTCTTC	CASTKLVEQFF
NA	NA	TRBV15	TRBJ1-2	TGTGCCACCAGCAGAGATAGGGCCGGAGGCTACACCTTC	CATSRDRAGGYTF
NA	NA	TRBV18	TRBJ2-1	TGTGCCAGCTCACCACGACAGAACAATGAGCAGTTCTTC	CASSPRQNNEQFF
NA	NA	TRBV5-1	TRBJ1-4	TGCGCCAGCAGCCCCTTTCTCAGGGCAACTAATGAAAAACTGTTTTTT	CASSPFLRATNEKLFF
NA	NA	TRBV5-5	TRBJ2-7	TGTGCCAGCAGCTTGGACAGACCCTCCTACGAGCAGTACTTC	CASSLDRPSYEQYF